This passage covers 3 T cell receptor beta chains from one sample sequenced in a study of technical replicates of blood from several donors. Assay used: immunoSEQ multiplex PCR; TCRdb lists only in-frame clones, some missing. The sample includes roughly 60,000 clones, around 87% of them seen just once. Specimen: PBMCs. These receptors were obtained from a human donor in good health. Some clones in this sample may be carry-over from other donors' samples.

The V and J genes are TRBV7-2 and TRBJ1-3; 7 nucleotides agree with TRBD1. The CDR3 extends over 17 amino acids. Germline-derived CDR1 and CDR2 are SGHTA and FQGNSA. Trimming at V came to 8 bases and at J to 0 bases, leaving 13 bases not matched to a gene. CDR3 coding DNA: TGTGCCAGCTCCCGGCTGGCAGGGGGTTACTCTGGAAACACCATATATTTT. It encodes CASSRLAGGYSGNTIYF.

This clone has a single count. V usage is TRBV19 and J usage is TRBJ2-3; a weak D match, TRBD2 (6 bases). This CDR3 comprises 14 residues. The V end lost 6 bases, the J end lost 6 bases, and 16 bases lay between the germline ends. The V gene's germline CDR1 is LNHDA and CDR2 SQIVND (reference sequence). The CDR3 protein is CASSPGTLGDTQYF. The DNA for the CDR3 is TGTGCCAGTAGCCCTGGGACTCTTGGGGATACGCAGTATTTT. The full variable domain, with the rest looked up from reference TRBV19 and TRBJ2-3, is DGGITQSPKYLFRKEGQNVTLSCEQNLNHDAMYWYRQDPGQGLRLIYYSQIVNDFQKGDIAEGYSVSREKKESFPLTVTSAQKNPTAFYLCASSPGTLGDTQYFGPGTRLTVL.

The rearrangement uses TRBV15 and TRBJ1-4; D is uncertain. The V gene's germline CDR1 is LNHNV and CDR2 YYDKDF (reference sequence). CDR3 length: 15 amino acids. The V gene lost 0 bases and the J gene lost 0 bases, with 5 bases spanning the gap. CDR3 protein: CATSRDLSTNEKLFF. In DNA form, the CDR3 reads TGTGCCACCAGCAGAGATTTATCAACTAATGAAAAACTGTTTTTT.